These T cell receptor beta chains were read from a single sample in a study of shared clonotypes between healthy human individuals. Produced via immunoSEQ multiplex PCR; TCRdb's table is partial and in-frame only. Among 630,000 or so clones listed, roughly 98% were seen once. Sequencing was carried out using naive CD8+ T cells sorted from blood. These receptors were obtained from a man aged 25 to 40 in good health. CDR3s include the opening cysteine and the closing phenylalanine or tryptophan. D genes are given only for firm matches. A clone size is listed for some rows: how often the clone was seen (once, few, many), or a class if it is expanded.

NA,NA,TRBJ1-1,TRBV19,TGTGCCAGTCTAAGTTGGGGTGGGGAGACTGAAGCTTTCTTT,CASLSWGGETEAFF
TRBD1,NA,TRBJ2-1,TRBV4-1,TGCGCCAGCAGCCATGCGGACAGGGCTGGCAATGAGCAGTTCTTC,CASSHADRAGNEQFF
NA,NA,TRBJ2-2,TRBV2,TGTGCCAGCAGAGAGGGTACCGGGGAGCTGTTTTTT,CASREGTGELFF
NA,NA,TRBJ2-6,TRBV6-5,TGTGCCAGCAGTGGAGAGTCTGGGGCCAACGTCCTGACTTTC,CASSGESGANVLTF
TRBD1,NA,TRBJ2-7,TRBV27,TGTGCCAGCAGTCTCCGACAGGGGGCATCCGAGCAGTACTTC,CASSLRQGASEQYF
NA,once,TRBJ2-5,TRBV11-2,TGTGCCAGCAGCTTAGATCCGTTGCGGTCCTACCAAGAGACCCAGTACTTC,CASSLDPLRSYQETQYF
TRBD1,NA,TRBJ1-3,TRBV7-9,TGTGCCAGCAGCTTGGGGGACAGCACCATATATTTT,CASSLGDSTIYF
NA,NA,TRBJ2-7,TRBV5-1,TGCGCCAGCAGCTTTCAAGGTGGATCGACAGGCTCCTACGAGCAGTACTTC,CASSFQGGSTGSYEQYF
NA,NA,TRBJ2-5,TRBV7-8,TGTGCCAGCAGTGCACGCGGGGAAGAGACCCAGTACTTC,CASSARGEETQYF
NA,NA,TRBJ2-3,TRBV18,TGTGCCAGCTCTATTTGGGACGGAGGCACAGATACGCAGTATTTT,CASSIWDGGTDTQYF
NA,NA,TRBJ2-1,TRBV15,TGTGCCACCAGCAGACCCGGACAGAACAATGAGCAGTTCTTC,CATSRPGQNNEQFF
NA,NA,TRBJ2-7,TRBV28,TGTGCCAGCAGGTCGGTTTACGGCTACGAGCAGTACTTC,CASRSVYGYEQYF
NA,NA,TRBJ2-7,TRBV9,TGTGCCAGCAGCATCGGGGACACCTACGAGCAGTACTTC,CASSIGDTYEQYF
NA,NA,TRBJ2-2,TRBV19,TGTGCCAGTAGTAGGGCTCGCGGGAACACCGGGGAGCTGTTTTTT,CASSRARGNTGELFF
NA,once,TRBJ2-1,TRBV9,TGTGCCAGCAGCGAGGGAGGCTCCCTAAGCAATGAGCAGTTCTTC,CASSEGGSLSNEQFF
NA,once,TRBJ2-7,TRBV27,TGTGCCAGCAGTTTATCTGGAGGTTACGAGCAGTACTTC,CASSLSGGYEQYF
NA,NA,TRBJ2-7,TRBV7-9,TGTGCCAGCAGCGGAACGGGGCCAACCTACGAGCAGTACTTC,CASSGTGPTYEQYF
NA,NA,TRBJ1-1,TRBV7-9,TGTGCCAGCACCAGGGGGAACACTGAAGCTTTCTTT,CASTRGNTEAFF
NA,NA,TRBJ2-2,TRBV6-5,TGTGCCAGCAGCCTTGGGACCGGGGAGCTGTTTTTT,CASSLGTGELFF
TRBD2,NA,TRBJ2-7,TRBV7-9,TGTGCCAGCAGCTCGTACCAGCTACAGACTAGCGGGACCTACGAGCAGTACTTC,CASSSYQLQTSGTYEQYF
NA,NA,TRBJ2-7,TRBV28,TGTGCCAGCAGTCCTGACGGCAGGTCCTACGAGCAGTACTTC,CASSPDGRSYEQYF
TRBD1,once,TRBJ1-1,TRBV7-8,TGTGCCAGCAGCTTAGTTCAGTTAGGGGGCGAAACTGAAGCTTTCTTT,CASSLVQLGGETEAFF